The next 21 T cell receptor beta chains were all read from a single sample in a study of cytomegalovirus exposure and HLA in healthy donors. Primers included in the PCR were 60 Vbeta and 13 Jbeta primers. Generated by immunoSEQ multiplex PCR, the TCRdb table keeps only in-frame clones and is missing some. The sample records 150,000 to 200,000 clones, around 80% being singletons. The sequenced sample was PBMCs. The receptor source for this set is a woman in her 30s in good health and CMV-seropositive.

The CDR3 coding sequence is TGTGCCTCCGCCTACGACAGGGGGCGTAAAGGCTACACCTTC. Amino acid sequence: CASAYDRGRKGYTF. This chain uses TRBV30 with TRBJ1-2; 10 positions agree with TRBD1. Losses at the gene ends were 7 bases for V and 8 bases for J; bases not matched to a gene: 13. CDR1 GTSNPN and CDR2 SVGIG come from the germline V gene (reference sequence). The CDR3 runs to 14 residues.

This chain uses TRBV5-1 with TRBJ1-6; weak D call: TRBD1 (6 bases). The CDR3 is made up of 14 amino acids. V lost 0 bases and J 8 bases, leaving 9 bases between the germline ends. Germline V gene data show CDR1 as SGHRS and CDR2 as YFSETQ. CDR3 sequence reads: CASSLGQEYSPLHF. In nucleotides, the CDR3 is TGCGCCAGCAGCTTGGGACAGGAGTATTCACCCCTCCACTTT.

V and J are TRBV6-1 and TRBJ2-5; weak D call: TRBD1 (8 bases). The germline V gene encodes CDR1 MNHNS and CDR2 SASEGT. This CDR3 is built from 13 residues. V dropped 6 bases and J dropped 4 bases, with 12 bases sitting between them. The CDR3 DNA sequence: TGTGCCAGCAGGGGGGGGACAGGAGAGACCCAGTACTTC. Its translation is CASRGGTGETQYF.

The V and J genes are TRBV7-6 and TRBJ2-3, with a tentative D call TRBD2 (7 bases). Trimming took off 5 bases at V and 5 bases at J, with 23 bases between the two ends. The CDR3 loop spans 17 amino acids. The V gene's germline CDR1 is SGHVS and CDR2 FNYEAQ. CDR3 coding DNA: TGTGCCAGCAGCCTTCAATGGGGGGGGCTGGGTGGAGATACGCAGTATTTT. The encoded protein is CASSLQWGGLGGDTQYF.

The chain uses TRBV4-1 and TRBJ1-2; 7 bases align to TRBD1. V dropped 1 base and J dropped 2; count of bases not matched to a gene: 7. The CDR3 loop spans 16 amino acids. Germline lookup yields CDR1 MGHRA and CDR2 YSYEKL. The CDR3 DNA is TGCGCCAGCAGCCAAGTTAAGAACAGGGGCAACTATGGCTACACCTTC. Amino acids: CASSQVKNRGNYGYTF.

This clone was counted a few times. This sequence joins TRBV18 and TRBJ2-5; TRBD1 might be the D (6 bases). The CDR3 length is 13 residues. Trimming left V 3 bases short and J 3 bases short, with 8 bases between. Germline CDR1 KGHSH, CDR2 LQKENI. CDR3 sequence reads: CASSPQGKETQYF. The CDR3 DNA reads as TGTGCCAGCTCACCTCAGGGGAAAGAGACCCAGTACTTC.

This clone was seen a handful of times. The V call is TRBV7-2, the J call TRBJ2-2, with D unclear. Between the trimmed V and J ends, which lost 4 bases and 4 bases, there was a span of 7 bases. Germline CDR1 reads SGHTA; CDR2 reads FQGNSA. The CDR3 runs 13 residues. DNA for the CDR3: TGTGCCAGCAGCTCACAAACCACCGGGGAGCTGTTTTTT. Encoded protein: CASSSQTTGELFF.

J is TRBJ2-6 and V is TRBV10-3, with a possible D match to TRBD1 (5 bases). This CDR3 is 16 amino acids long. Germline loops: CDR1 ENHRY, CDR2 SYGVKD. V gave up 6 bases and J gave up 0 bases, with 12 bases separating them. CDR3 sequence reads: CAIRETVLSGANVLTF. CDR3 nucleotides: TGTGCCATCAGGGAGACAGTCCTCTCTGGGGCCAACGTCCTGACTTTC.

J is TRBJ2-3 and V is TRBV7-2; 11 nucleotides align to TRBD1. V lost 1 base to trimming and J lost 8 bases; unmatched junction nucleotides: 2. CDR1 is SGHTA and CDR2 is FQGNSA in the germline V gene. CDR3 length: 14 residues. The CDR3 DNA sequence: TGTGCCAGCAGCTTAGGGACAGGGGGCAGTACGCAGTATTTT. Its translation is CASSLGTGGSTQYF.

The CDR3 is CASSGRDTLEQYF. The CDR3 DNA follows: TGTGCCAGCAGCGGTCGGGACACCCTCGAGCAGTACTTC. This sequence joins TRBV5-5 and TRBJ2-7; D is perhaps TRBD1 (6 bases). Germline V gene data show CDR1 as SGHKS and CDR2 as YYEKEE (reference sequence). CDR3 length: 13 residues. The V gene lost 4 bases and the J gene lost 6 bases, with 14 bases spanning the gap. Full variable domain (missing parts from reference TRBV5-5 and TRBJ2-7): DAGVTQSPTHLIKTRGQQVTLRCSPISGHKSVSWYQQVLGQGPQFIFQYYEKEERGRGNFPDRFSARQFPNYSSELNVNALLLGDSALYLCASSGRDTLEQYFGPGTRLTVT.

This chain links TRBV6-5 with TRBJ1-4, with 7 bases lining up with TRBD1. The CDR3 runs 11 residues. Germline V lookup: CDR1 MNHEY, CDR2 SVGAGI. Germline trimming cut 10 bases from V and 8 bases from J; bases unmatched to any gene: 4. CDR3 residues: CATLDREKLFF. CDR3 nucleotides: TGTGCCACCCTGGACAGGGAAAAACTGTTTTTT.

The J gene is TRBJ1-4, the V gene TRBV6-1; D is uncertain. CDR3 length: 14 amino acids. Germline CDR1 MNHNS, CDR2 SASEGT. V was cut by 2 bases and J by 7 bases, with 11 bases left in between. The CDR3 bases are TGTGCCAGCAGTGAAATTCACAGCCTTGAAAAACTGTTTTTT. This sequence encodes CASSEIHSLEKLFF.

The chain joins TRBV7-2 to TRBJ2-7; 7 bases agree with TRBD2. The CDR3 covers 14 residues. V gave up 0 bases and J gave up 4 bases; unmatched junction bases: 3. Germline CDR1 is SGHTA and CDR2 is FQGNSA. DNA of the CDR3: TGTGCCAGCAGCTTAGCGGGGGGGGAATACGAGCAGTACTTC. This translates into CASSLAGGEYEQYF.

V and J are TRBV7-2 and TRBJ2-5; 10 bases line up with TRBD1. In germline, CDR1 is SGHTA, CDR2 FQGNSA. The CDR3 extends over 15 amino acids. The V gene end was trimmed by 4 bases and the J gene end by 5 bases; junction bases not matched to a gene: 7. This chain's CDR3 is CASSSRTGGHETQYF. In DNA, the CDR3 is TGTGCCAGCAGCTCCCGGACAGGGGGGCACGAGACCCAGTACTTC.

CDR3 amino acids: CASSPRNSLRGLNGYTF. In DNA form, the CDR3 reads TGTGCCAGCAGCCCCCGTAACAGCCTCAGGGGATTAAATGGCTACACCTTC. This chain uses TRBV14 with TRBJ1-2, with D tentatively TRBD1 (6 bases). Germline lookup yields CDR1 SGHDN and CDR2 FVKESK. The CDR3 totals 17 residues. Trimming took off 4 bases at V and 6 bases at J, with 24 bases between the two ends.

The genes are TRBV7-6 and TRBJ2-3, with D maybe TRBD2 (6 bases). The CDR3 runs 16 residues. From germline, CDR1 is SGHVS and CDR2 FNYEAQ. The ends were cut back, 5 bases at V and 3 bases at J, with 18 bases in the middle. The CDR3 nucleotides read TGTGCCAGCAGCGCGGGACTTATCATGGGAACAGATACGCAGTATTTT. Translated, it gives CASSAGLIMGTDTQYF.

This rearrangement joins TRBV18 to TRBJ1-1, with no clear D. V lost 5 bases and J lost 2, with 6 bases in between. The CDR3 has 12 amino acids. The germline V gene encodes CDR1 KGHSH and CDR2 LQKENI. The CDR3 DNA follows: TGTGCCAGCTCATTACTAAACACTGAAGCTTTCTTT. Amino acids: CASSLLNTEAFF.

The CDR3 protein is CASSEASGATGELFF. DNA for the CDR3: TGTGCCAGCAGTGAGGCTAGCGGGGCCACCGGGGAGCTGTTTTTT. The chain recombines TRBV6-4 with TRBJ2-2, with 9 bases lining up with TRBD2. Germline V gene sequence: CDR1 MRHNA, CDR2 SNTAGT. CDR3 length: 15 residues. V was clipped by 3 bases and J by 4 bases; unmatched bases: 3.

The chain recombines TRBV4-2 with TRBJ2-2; TRBD1 matches 11 bases. The V and J ends lost 0 bases and 5 bases, in that order; junction bases with no gene match: 5. Germline loops: CDR1 LGHNA, CDR2 YNFKEQ. CDR3 length: 17 amino acids. The DNA for the CDR3 is TGTGCCAGCAGCCAAGACTCCGGACAGGGGGCGACCGGGGAGCTGTTTTTT. Encoded protein: CASSQDSGQGATGELFF.

CDR3 residues: CASSTSRGQTAFF. The CDR3 nucleotides read TGTGCCAGCAGTACCTCCCGAGGTCAAACAGCTTTCTTT. The chain links TRBV6-1 to TRBJ1-1, with unresolved D. Germline CDR1 is MNHNS and CDR2 is SASEGT. Trimming removed 5 bases at V and 10 bases at J, with 17 bases between. The CDR3 has 13 amino acids.

This chain uses TRBV28 with TRBJ2-5, with TRBD2 identical over 7 bases. CDR3 length equals 14 residues. Germline lookup yields CDR1 MDHEN and CDR2 SYDVKM. J lost 6 bases, V lost 5 bases, and 9 bases had no gene match. CDR3 residues: CASSARGLLKTQYF. CDR3 in DNA: TGTGCCAGCAGTGCCCGGGGACTATTGAAGACCCAGTACTTC.